This is a list of T cell receptor beta chains from one sample in a study of cytomegalovirus exposure and HLA in healthy donors. TCRdb's table, derived via immunoSEQ multiplex PCR, lists solely in-frame clones and lacks some. The sample lists some 130,000 clones, 70% to 80% occurring once. Sequencing was performed on PBMCs. The receptors here all came from a female donor in good health and CMV-seropositive. Both conserved end residues are part of each CDR3. Fields, in order: J gene, V gene, CDR3 protein.

j_call: TRBJ2-7; v_call: TRBV27; cdr3_aa: CASGEAGVYEQYF
j_call: TRBJ1-1; v_call: TRBV7-9; cdr3_aa: CASSYTAGLF
j_call: TRBJ1-5; v_call: TRBV2; cdr3_aa: CASSRQYSNQPQHF
j_call: TRBJ2-5; v_call: TRBV5-5; cdr3_aa: CASSFGNTGGETQYF
j_call: TRBJ1-5; v_call: TRBV2; cdr3_aa: CASNGGTGPGQPQHF
j_call: TRBJ1-1; v_call: TRBV30; cdr3_aa: CAWGGKLGDDTEAFF
j_call: TRBJ2-3; v_call: TRBV7-3; cdr3_aa: CASSRGLAGTDTQYF
j_call: TRBJ1-6; v_call: TRBV30; cdr3_aa: CAWNRQGQTYNSPLHF
j_call: TRBJ2-1; v_call: TRBV7-2; cdr3_aa: CASSLVAGDNEQFF
j_call: TRBJ2-1; v_call: TRBV2; cdr3_aa: CASSEDEEQFF
j_call: TRBJ2-1; v_call: TRBV7-3; cdr3_aa: CASSSGSHEQFF
j_call: TRBJ2-1; v_call: TRBV15; cdr3_aa: CATSRDEPGRRSSYNEQFF
j_call: TRBJ2-5; v_call: TRBV5-1; cdr3_aa: CASSTQQQETQYF
j_call: TRBJ2-5; v_call: TRBV18; cdr3_aa: CASSPREETQYF
j_call: TRBJ2-5; v_call: TRBV12-5; cdr3_aa: CASGLGSGEETQYF
j_call: TRBJ2-1; v_call: TRBV6-1; cdr3_aa: CASTERGQKRNEQFF
j_call: TRBJ2-1; v_call: TRBV6-1; cdr3_aa: CASSEFGLARQFF
j_call: TRBJ1-3; v_call: TRBV9; cdr3_aa: CASSAQNSGNTIYF
j_call: TRBJ2-3; v_call: TRBV5-1; cdr3_aa: CASSSDRPDTQYF
j_call: TRBJ2-3; v_call: TRBV6-1; cdr3_aa: CASSDLGQGTSTDTQYF
j_call: TRBJ2-1; v_call: TRBV7-3; cdr3_aa: CASSPRLRDNEQFF
j_call: TRBJ2-7; v_call: TRBV7-9; cdr3_aa: CASSLGGQGYYEQYF
j_call: TRBJ2-7; v_call: TRBV29-1; cdr3_aa: CSVVTGGRYEQYF
j_call: TRBJ2-1; v_call: TRBV9; cdr3_aa: CASSAPPGENNEQFF
j_call: TRBJ1-5; v_call: TRBV6-1; cdr3_aa: CASSEATGGQPQHF
j_call: TRBJ2-7; v_call: TRBV4-1; cdr3_aa: CASSQDRGTSGIEQYF
j_call: TRBJ2-5; v_call: TRBV5-4; cdr3_aa: CASSPPGLGGETQYF
j_call: -; v_call: TRBV27; cdr3_aa: CASSSPDRYEQYF
j_call: TRBJ1-5; v_call: TRBV6-1; cdr3_aa: CASSDQTVSNQPQHF
j_call: TRBJ2-2; v_call: TRBV9; cdr3_aa: CASSAGQGGNTGELFF
j_call: TRBJ2-7; v_call: TRBV29-1; cdr3_aa: CSVRQGAGYEQYF
j_call: TRBJ1-2; v_call: TRBV15; cdr3_aa: CATSRAHIEGYTF
j_call: TRBJ2-7; v_call: TRBV5-4; cdr3_aa: CASSYDQGANFYEQYF
j_call: TRBJ2-3; v_call: TRBV25-1; cdr3_aa: CASGASGGTDTQYF
j_call: TRBJ1-2; v_call: TRBV6-5; cdr3_aa: CASSTDRKGYTF
j_call: TRBJ1-4; v_call: TRBV30; cdr3_aa: CAWSGTGYGKLFF
j_call: TRBJ1-2; v_call: TRBV27; cdr3_aa: CASRVGADGYTF
j_call: TRBJ1-5; v_call: TRBV5-7; cdr3_aa: CASSPRRQPQHF